Listed here is a single T cell receptor (beta chain). Its antigen is unidentified. The data were taken from a study of cytomegalovirus exposure and HLA in healthy donors. General study findings and limits: The study put 160 or so TCR beta chains on its list as cytomegalovirus-associated. Presence/absence analyses treated sequencing depth as roughly uniform across donors. Earlier analysis found most TCR beta V segments productive about 90% or about 30% of the time.

The V end lost 5 bases, the J end lost 3 bases, and 13 bases lay between the germline ends. CDR3 size: 14 residues. Germline values: CDR1 LNHDA, CDR2 SQIVND (reference sequence). PCR employed 60 Vbeta and 13 Jbeta primers. The assay was immunoSEQ multiplex PCR, and TCRdb's table has in-frame clones only and misses some. The table includes 95,000 to 120,000 clones, over 65% detected once. In nominal health when sampled, donors likely had unrecorded immune exposures nonetheless. This clonotype was obtained from a woman under 30 in good health and CMV-seronegative. Sample: PBMCs. The chain has TRBV19 and TRBJ2-5; perhaps TRBD1 as D (7 bases). The DNA for the CDR3 is TGTGCCAGTAGTCGGGGCAGGGGGGAAGAGACCCAGTACTTC. Protein sequence: CASSRGRGEETQYF.